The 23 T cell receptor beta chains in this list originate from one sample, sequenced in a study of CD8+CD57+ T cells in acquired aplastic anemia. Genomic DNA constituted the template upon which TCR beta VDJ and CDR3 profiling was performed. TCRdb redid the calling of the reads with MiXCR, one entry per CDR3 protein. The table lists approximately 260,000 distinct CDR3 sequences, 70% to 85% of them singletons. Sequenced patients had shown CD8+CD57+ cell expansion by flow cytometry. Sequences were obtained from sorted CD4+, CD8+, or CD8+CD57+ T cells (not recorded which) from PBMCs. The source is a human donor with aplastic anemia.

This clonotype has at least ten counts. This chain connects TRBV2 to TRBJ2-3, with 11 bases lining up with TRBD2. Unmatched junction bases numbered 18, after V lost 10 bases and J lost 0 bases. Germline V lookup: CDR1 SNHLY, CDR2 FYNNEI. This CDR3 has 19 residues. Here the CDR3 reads CATPAGTSGFGPSTDTQYF. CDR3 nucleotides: TGTGCCACACCAGCGGGGACTAGCGGATTTGGGCCTAGCACAGATACGCAGTATTTT.

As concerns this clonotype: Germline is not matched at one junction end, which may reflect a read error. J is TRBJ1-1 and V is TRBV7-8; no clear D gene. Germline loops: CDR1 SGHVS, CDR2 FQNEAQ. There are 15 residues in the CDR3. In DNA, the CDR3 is TGTGCCAGCAGCTTAGAGGGAGGAGCCGACACGGAAGATTTCTTT. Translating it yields CASSLEGGADTEDFF.

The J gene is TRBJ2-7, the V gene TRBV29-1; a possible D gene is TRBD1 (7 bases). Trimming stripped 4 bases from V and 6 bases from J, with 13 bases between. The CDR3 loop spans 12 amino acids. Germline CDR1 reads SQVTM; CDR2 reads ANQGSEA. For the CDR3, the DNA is TGCAGCGTTGGCCGACAGGGAGGCGAGCAGTACTTC. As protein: CSVGRQGGEQYF.

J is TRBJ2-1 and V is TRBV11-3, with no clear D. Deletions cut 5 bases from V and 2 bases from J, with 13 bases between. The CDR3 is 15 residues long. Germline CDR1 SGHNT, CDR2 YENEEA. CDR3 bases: TGTGCCAGCAGCCAAGCTTGGGTGACCTACAATGAGCAGTTCTTC. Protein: CASSQAWVTYNEQFF.

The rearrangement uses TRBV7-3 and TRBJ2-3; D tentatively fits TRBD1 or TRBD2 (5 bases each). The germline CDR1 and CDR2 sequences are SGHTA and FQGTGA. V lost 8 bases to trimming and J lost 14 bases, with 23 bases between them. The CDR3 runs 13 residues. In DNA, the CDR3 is TGTGCCAGCGGGGTTGGGCGAGCAGGGACGGCGTATTTT. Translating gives CASGVGRAGTAYF.

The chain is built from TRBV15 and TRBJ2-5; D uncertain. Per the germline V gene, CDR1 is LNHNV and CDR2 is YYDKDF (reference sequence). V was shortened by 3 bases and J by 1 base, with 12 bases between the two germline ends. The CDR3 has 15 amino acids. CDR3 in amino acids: CATSSRIGPQETQYF. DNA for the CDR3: TGTGCCACCAGCAGCCGGATCGGTCCCCAAGAGACCCAGTACTTC.

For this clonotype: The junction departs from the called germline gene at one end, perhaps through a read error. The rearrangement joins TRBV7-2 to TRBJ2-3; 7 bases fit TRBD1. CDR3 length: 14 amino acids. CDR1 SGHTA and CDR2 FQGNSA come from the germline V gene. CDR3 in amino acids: CASSINRGPEALFF. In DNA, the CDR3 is TGTGCCAGCAGCATAAACAGGGGTCCCGAAGCTCTCTTTTTT.

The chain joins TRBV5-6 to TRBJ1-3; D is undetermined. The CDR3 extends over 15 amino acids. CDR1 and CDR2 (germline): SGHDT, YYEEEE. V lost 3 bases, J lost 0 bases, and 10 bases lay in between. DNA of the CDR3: TGTGCCAGCAGCTCCTTGGGCGACTCTGGAAACACCATATATTTT. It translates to CASSSLGDSGNTIYF.

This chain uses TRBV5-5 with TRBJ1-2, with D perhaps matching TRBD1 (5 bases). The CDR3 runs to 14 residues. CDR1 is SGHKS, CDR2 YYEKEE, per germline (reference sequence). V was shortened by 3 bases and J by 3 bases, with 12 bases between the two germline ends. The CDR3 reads CASSSSQAHYGYTF. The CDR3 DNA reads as TGTGCCAGCAGCTCCTCACAGGCACACTATGGCTACACCTTC.

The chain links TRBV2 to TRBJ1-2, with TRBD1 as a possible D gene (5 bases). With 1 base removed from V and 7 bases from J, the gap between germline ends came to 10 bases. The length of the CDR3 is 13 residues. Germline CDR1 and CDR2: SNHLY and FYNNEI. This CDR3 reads CASSEGTRSGYTF. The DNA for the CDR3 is TGTGCCAGCAGTGAAGGGACAAGGTCTGGCTACACCTTC. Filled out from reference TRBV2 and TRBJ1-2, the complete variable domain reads EPEVTQTPSHQVTQMGQEVILRCVPISNHLYFYWYRQILGQKVEFLVSFYNNEISEKSEIFDDQFSVERPDGSNFTLKIRSTKLEDSAMYFCASSEGTRSGYTFGSGTRLTVV.

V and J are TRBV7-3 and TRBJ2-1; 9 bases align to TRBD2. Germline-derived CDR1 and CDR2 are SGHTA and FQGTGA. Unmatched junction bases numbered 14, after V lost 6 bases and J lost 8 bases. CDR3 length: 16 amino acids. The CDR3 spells CASSEGAAGGLYEQFF. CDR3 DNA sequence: TGTGCCAGCAGTGAAGGGGCTGCGGGGGGGCTCTATGAGCAGTTCTTC.

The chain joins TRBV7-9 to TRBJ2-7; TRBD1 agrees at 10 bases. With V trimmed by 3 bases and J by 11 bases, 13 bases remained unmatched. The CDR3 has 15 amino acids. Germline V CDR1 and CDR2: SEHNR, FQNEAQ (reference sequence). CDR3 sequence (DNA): TGTGCCAGCAGCTTCGAACCGGGACAGGGGAACTATGAGTACTTC. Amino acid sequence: CASSFEPGQGNYEYF.

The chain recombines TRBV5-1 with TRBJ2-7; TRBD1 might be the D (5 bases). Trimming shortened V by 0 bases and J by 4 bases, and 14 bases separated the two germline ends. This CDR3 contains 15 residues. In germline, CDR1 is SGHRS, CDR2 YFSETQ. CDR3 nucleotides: TGCGCCAGCAGCTTGGAAGGTTCCCGACAGTACGAGCAGTACTTC. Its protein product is CASSLEGSRQYEQYF.

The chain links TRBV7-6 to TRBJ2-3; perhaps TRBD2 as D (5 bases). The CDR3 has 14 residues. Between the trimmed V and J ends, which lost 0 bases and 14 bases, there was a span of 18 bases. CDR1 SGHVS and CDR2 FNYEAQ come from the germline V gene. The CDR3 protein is CASSLAGDPDEPYF. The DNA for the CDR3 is TGTGCCAGCAGCTTAGCGGGAGATCCCGATGAGCCGTATTTT.

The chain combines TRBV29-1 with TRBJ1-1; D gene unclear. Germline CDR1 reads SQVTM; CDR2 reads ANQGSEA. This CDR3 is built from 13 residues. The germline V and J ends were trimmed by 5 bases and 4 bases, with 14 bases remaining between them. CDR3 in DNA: TGCAGCGTTCACGAGGGCGAGGGCACTGAAGCTTTCTTT. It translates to CSVHEGEGTEAFF.

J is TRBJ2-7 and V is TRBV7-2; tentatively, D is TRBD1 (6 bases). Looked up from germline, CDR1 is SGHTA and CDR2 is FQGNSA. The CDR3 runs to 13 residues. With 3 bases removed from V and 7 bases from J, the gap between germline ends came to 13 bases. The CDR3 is CASSFQPGVEQYV. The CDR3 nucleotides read TGTGCCAGCAGCTTCCAACCAGGGGTTGAGCAGTACGTC.

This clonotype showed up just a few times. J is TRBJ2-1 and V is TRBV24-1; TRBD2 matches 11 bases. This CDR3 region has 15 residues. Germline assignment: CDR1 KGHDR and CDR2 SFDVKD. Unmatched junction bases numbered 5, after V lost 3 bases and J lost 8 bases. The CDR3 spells CATSDTTSGIYEQFF. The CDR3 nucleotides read TGTGCCACCAGTGATACGACTAGCGGGATCTATGAGCAGTTCTTC.

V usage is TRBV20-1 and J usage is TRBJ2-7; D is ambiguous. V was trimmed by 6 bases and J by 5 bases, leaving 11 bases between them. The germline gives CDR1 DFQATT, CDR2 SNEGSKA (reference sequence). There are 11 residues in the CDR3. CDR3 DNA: TGCAGTGCCCTGGGTCGCGACGAGCAGTACTTC. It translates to CSALGRDEQYF.

CDR3 bases: TGTGCCAGCAGCACGGGGACTGACTACGAGCAGTACTTC. Encoded protein: CASSTGTDYEQYF. This chain uses TRBV7-8 with TRBJ2-7; D is perhaps TRBD2 (6 bases). V was pared by 5 bases and J by 3 bases, with 11 bases between. CDR1 SGHVS and CDR2 FQNEAQ come from the germline V gene. The CDR3 covers 13 residues. Drawing the rest from reference TRBV7-8 and TRBJ2-7, the complete variable domain is GAGVSQSPRYKVAKRGQDVALRCDPISGHVSLFWYQQALGQGPEFLTYFQNEAQLDKSGLPSDRFFAERPEGSVSTLKIQRTQQEDSAVYLCASSTGTDYEQYFGPGTRLTVT.

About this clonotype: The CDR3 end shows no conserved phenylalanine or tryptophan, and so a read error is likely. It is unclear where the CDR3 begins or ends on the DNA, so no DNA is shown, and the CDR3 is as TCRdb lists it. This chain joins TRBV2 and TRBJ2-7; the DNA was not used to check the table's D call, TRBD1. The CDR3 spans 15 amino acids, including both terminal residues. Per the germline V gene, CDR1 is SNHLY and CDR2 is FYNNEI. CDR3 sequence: CASGDGGTDPQEHGP.

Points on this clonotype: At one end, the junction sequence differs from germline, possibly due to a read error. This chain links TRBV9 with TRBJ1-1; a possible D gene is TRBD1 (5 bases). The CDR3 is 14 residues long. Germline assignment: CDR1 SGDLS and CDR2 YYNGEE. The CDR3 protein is CASSREGQSTETLF. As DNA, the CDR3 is TGTGCCAGCAGCAGAGAGGGGCAGAGCACAGAAACTCTCTTT.

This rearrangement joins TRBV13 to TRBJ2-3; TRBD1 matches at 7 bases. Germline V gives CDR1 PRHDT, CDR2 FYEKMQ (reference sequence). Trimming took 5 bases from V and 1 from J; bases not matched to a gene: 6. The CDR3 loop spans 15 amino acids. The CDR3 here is CASSHRDSGTDTQYF. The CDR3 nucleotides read TGTGCCAGCAGCCATCGGGACAGCGGCACAGATACGCAGTATTTT.

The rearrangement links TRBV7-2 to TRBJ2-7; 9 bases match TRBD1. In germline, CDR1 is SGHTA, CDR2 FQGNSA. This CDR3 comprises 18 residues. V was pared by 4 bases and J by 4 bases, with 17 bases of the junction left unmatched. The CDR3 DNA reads TGTGCCAGCAGCTCGGGACAGGGAAGCACAGCTACGCAGTACGAGCAGTACGTC. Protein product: CASSSGQGSTATQYEQYV.